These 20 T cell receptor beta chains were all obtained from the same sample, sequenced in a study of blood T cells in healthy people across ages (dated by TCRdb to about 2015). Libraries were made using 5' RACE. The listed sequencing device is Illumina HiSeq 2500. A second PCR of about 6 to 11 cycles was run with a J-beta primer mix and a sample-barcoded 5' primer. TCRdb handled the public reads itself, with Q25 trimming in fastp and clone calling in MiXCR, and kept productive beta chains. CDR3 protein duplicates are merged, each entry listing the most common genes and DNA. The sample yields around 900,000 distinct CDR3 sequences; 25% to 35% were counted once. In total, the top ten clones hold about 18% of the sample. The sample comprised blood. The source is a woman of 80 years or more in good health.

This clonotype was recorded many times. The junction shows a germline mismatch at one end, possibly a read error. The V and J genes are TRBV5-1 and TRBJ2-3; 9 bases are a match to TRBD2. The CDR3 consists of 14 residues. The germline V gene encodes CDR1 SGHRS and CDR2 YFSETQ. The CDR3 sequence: CASSLAGVGDTQYF. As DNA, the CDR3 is TGTGCCAGCAGCTTAGCGGGGGTGGGAGATACGCAGTATTTT.

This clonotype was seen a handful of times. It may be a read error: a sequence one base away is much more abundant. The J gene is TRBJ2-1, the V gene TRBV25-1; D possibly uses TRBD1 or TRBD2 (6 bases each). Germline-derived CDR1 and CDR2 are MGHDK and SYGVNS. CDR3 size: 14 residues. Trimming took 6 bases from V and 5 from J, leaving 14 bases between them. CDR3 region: CASRGGKVHNEQFF. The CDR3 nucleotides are TGTGCCAGCAGGGGGGGCAAGGTACACAATGAGCAGTTCTTC.

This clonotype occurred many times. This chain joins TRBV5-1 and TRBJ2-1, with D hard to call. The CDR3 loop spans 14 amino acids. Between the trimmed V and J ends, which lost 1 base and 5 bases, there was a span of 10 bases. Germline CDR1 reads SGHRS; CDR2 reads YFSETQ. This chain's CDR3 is CASSLNPGDNEQFF. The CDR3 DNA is TGCGCCAGCAGCTTGAACCCGGGCGACAATGAGCAGTTCTTC.

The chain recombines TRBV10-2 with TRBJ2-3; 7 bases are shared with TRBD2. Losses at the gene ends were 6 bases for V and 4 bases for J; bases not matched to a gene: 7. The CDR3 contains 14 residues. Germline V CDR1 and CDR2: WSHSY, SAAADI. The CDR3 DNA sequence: TGCGCCAGCAGCCCTCAGCGGGATTCAGATACGCAGTATTTT. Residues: CASSPQRDSDTQYF.

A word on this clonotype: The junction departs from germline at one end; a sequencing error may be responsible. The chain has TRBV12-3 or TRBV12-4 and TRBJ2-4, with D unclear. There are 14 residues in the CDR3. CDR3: CSSSETAAKNIQYF. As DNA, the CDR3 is TGTTCCAGCAGTGAGACGGCAGCCAAAAACATTCAGTACTTC.

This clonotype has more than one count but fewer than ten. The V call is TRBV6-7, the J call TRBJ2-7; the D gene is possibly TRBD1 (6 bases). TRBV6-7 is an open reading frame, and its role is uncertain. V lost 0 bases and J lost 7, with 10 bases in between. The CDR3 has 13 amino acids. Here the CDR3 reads CASSYSRGLEQYF. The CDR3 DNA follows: TGTGCCAGCAGTTACTCGAGGGGGTTGGAGCAGTACTTC.

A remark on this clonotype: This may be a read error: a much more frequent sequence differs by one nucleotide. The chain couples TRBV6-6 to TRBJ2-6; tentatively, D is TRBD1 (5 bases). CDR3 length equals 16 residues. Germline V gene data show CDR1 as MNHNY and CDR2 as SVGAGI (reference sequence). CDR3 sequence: CASSYPRDAGANVRTF. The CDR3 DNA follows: TGTGCCAGCAGTTATCCCAGGGATGCTGGGGCCAACGTCCGGACTTTC.

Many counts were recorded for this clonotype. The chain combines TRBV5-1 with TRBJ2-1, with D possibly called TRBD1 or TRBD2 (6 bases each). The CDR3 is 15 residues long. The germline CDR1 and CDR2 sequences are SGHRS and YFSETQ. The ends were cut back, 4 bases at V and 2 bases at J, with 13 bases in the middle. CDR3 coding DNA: TGCGCCAGCAGCCGACGGGGGCCACCCTACAATGAGCAGTTCTTC. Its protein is CASSRRGPPYNEQFF.

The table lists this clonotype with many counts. CDR3 bases: TGTGCCAGCAGCCCTCCGGGACTCTCAGATACGCAGTATTTT. This translates into CASSPPGLSDTQYF. V and J are TRBV7-2 and TRBJ2-3; D might be TRBD2 (6 bases). The germline gives CDR1 SGHTA, CDR2 FQGNSA. CDR3 length: 14 residues. Deletions cut 5 bases from V and 4 bases from J, with 13 bases between.

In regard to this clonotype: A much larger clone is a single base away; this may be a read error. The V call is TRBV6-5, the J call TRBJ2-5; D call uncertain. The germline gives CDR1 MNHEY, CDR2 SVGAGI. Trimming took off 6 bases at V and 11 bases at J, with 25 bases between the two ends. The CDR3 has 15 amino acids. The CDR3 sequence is CASRAQAGPYNEQYF. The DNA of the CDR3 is TGTGCCAGCAGAGCCCAGGCTGGCCCCTACAATGAGCAGTACTTC.

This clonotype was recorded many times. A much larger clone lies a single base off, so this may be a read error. The CDR3 loop is CASSLNQGGQQYF. CDR3 bases: TGTGCCAGCAGTTTAAATCAAGGGGGGCAGCAGTACTTC. The chain recombines TRBV12-3 or TRBV12-4 with TRBJ2-7, with D possibly called TRBD1 or TRBD2 (6 bases each). There are 13 residues in the CDR3. The germline V and J ends were trimmed by 2 bases and 8 bases, with 13 bases remaining between them.

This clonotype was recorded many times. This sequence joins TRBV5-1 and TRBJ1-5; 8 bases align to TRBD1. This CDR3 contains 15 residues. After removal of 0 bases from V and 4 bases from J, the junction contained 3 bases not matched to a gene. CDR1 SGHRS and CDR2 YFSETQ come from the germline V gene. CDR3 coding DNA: TGCGCCAGCAGCTTGGGGACAGGGTCTAATCAGCCCCAGCATTTT. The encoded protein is CASSLGTGSNQPQHF.

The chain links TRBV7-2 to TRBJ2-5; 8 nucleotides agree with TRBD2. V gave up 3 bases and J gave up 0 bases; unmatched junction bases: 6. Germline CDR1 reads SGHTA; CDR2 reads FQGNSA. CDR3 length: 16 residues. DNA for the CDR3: TGTGCCAGCAGCTTTACTAGCGGAGGGTACCAAGAGACCCAGTACTTC. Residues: CASSFTSGGYQETQYF.

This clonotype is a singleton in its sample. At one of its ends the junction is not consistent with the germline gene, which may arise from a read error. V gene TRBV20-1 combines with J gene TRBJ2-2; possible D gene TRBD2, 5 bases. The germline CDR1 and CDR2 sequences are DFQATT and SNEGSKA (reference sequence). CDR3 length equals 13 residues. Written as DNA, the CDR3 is TGCAGTGCTAGAGCTACGAACACCGGGGAGCTGTATTTT. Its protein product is CSARATNTGELYF.

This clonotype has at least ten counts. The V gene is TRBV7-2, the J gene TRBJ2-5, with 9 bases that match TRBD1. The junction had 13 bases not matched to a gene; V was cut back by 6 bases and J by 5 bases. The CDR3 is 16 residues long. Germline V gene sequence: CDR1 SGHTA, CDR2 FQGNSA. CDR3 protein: CASSHSGGTGSETQYF. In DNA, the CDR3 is TGTGCCAGCAGTCATTCGGGCGGGACAGGGAGCGAGACCCAGTACTTC.

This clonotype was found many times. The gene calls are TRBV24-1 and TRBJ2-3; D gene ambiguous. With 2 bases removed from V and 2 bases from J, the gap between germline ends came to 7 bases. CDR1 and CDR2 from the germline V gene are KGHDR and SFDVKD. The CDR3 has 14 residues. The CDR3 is CATSDSTPTDTQYF. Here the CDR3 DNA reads TGTGCCACCAGTGATTCGACCCCCACAGATACGCAGTATTTT.

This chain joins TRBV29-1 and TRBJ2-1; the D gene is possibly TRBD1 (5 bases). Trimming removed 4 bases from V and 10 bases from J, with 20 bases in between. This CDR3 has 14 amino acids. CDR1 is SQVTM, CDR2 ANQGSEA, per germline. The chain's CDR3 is CSVGGQGRSNEQFF. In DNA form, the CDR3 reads TGCAGCGTTGGTGGGCAGGGCCGCTCCAACGAGCAGTTCTTC.

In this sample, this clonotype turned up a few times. The CDR3 loop is CASRPAGQGATEAFF. DNA of the CDR3: TGCGCCAGCAGACCCGCGGGACAGGGGGCCACTGAAGCTTTCTTT. The rearrangement joins TRBV5-1 to TRBJ1-1; TRBD1 aligns across 12 bases. The CDR3 contains 15 residues. CDR1 SGHRS and CDR2 YFSETQ come from the germline V gene. The V gene end was trimmed by 5 bases and the J gene end by 4 bases; junction bases not matched to a gene: 6.

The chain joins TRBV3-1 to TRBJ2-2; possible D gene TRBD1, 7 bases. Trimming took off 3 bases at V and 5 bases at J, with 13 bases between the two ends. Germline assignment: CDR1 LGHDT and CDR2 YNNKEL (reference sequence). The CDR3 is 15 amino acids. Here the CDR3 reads CASSHRQGGTGELFF. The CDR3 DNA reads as TGTGCCAGCAGCCATAGGCAGGGGGGAACCGGGGAGCTGTTTTTT.

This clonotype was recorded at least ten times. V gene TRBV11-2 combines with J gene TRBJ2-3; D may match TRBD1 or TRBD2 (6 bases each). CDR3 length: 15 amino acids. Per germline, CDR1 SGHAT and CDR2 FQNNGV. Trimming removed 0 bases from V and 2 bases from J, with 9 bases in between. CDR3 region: CASSLERGLTDTQYF. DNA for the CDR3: TGTGCCAGCAGCTTAGAACGGGGGCTCACAGATACGCAGTATTTT.